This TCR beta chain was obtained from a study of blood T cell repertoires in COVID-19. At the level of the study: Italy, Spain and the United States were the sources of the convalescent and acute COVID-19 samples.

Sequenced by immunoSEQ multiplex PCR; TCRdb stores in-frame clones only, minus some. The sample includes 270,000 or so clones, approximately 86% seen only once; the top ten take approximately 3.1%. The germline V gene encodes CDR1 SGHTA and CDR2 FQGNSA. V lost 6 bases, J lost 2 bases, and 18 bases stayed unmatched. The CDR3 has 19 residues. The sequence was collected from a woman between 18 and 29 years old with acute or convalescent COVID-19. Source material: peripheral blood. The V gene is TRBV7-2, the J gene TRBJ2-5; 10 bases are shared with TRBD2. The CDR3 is CASRGQGAEREGFQETQYF. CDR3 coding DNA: TGTGCCAGCAGGGGGCAGGGGGCGGAGCGGGAGGGCTTTCAAGAGACCCAGTACTTC.